This T cell receptor (beta chain) was profiled in a study of blood T cells in healthy people across ages. The use of a sample-barcoded 5' primer and a J-beta primer mix characterized a second PCR of about 7 to 12 cycles. TCRdb re-derived calls from the 5' RACE reads in MiXCR, one entry per CDR3 protein. The sample records about 1.4 million distinct CDR3 sequences, 55% to 75% being singletons. The CDR3 has 12 amino acids. The ends were cut back, 0 bases at V and 14 bases at J, with 13 bases in the middle. CDR1 and CDR2 (germline): SGHNT, YYREEE (reference sequence). General observations from the study: Naive T cell percentage showed a strong correlation with the diversity of TCR beta. Per million T cells, TCR beta diversity dropped about linearly as age rose.

Every donor gave 9 to 10 milliliters of peripheral blood. On this clonotype itself: What it recognizes is unknown.

The clonotype comes from a man in his late teens or twenties in good health. Sample: blood. The chain couples TRBV5-4 to TRBJ2-3; D is uncertain. In DNA form, the CDR3 reads TGTGCCAGCAGCTTGGAGGCCTTCCCTCGGTATTTT. It translates to CASSLEAFPRYF.